The 12 T cell receptor beta chains below all came from one sample that was sequenced in a study of blood T cell repertoires in COVID-19. The protocol was immunoSEQ multiplex PCR, while the TCRdb copy is restricted to in-frame clones and leaves out a portion. This table has about 280,000 clones, roughly 91% appearing once. The sample comprised PBMCs or T cells enriched from blood (not recorded which). The receptors were gathered from a woman aged 55-69 years who had recovered from COVID-19.

This rearrangement joins TRBV19 to TRBJ2-3; tentative D call: TRBD2 (6 bases). The V and J ends lost 8 bases and 4 bases respectively, with 10 bases between them. This CDR3 is built from 12 residues. CDR1 LNHDA and CDR2 SQIVND come from the germline V gene (reference sequence). The CDR3 nucleotides read TGTGCCAGTGCCGGGGGAGCAGATACGCAGTATTTT. Encoded protein: CASAGGADTQYF. The variable domain in full, with the rest retrieved from reference TRBV19 and TRBJ2-3, is DGGITQSPKYLFRKEGQNVTLSCEQNLNHDAMYWYRQDPGQGLRLIYYSQIVNDFQKGDIAEGYSVSREKKESFPLTVTSAQKNPTAFYLCASAGGADTQYFGPGTRLTVL.

The chain has TRBV5-4 and TRBJ2-5, with 8 positions matching TRBD1. V gave up 9 bases and J gave up 4 bases; unmatched junction bases: 11. The germline V gene has CDR1 SGHNT and CDR2 YYREEE (reference sequence). This CDR3 comprises 14 residues. CDR3 nucleotides: TGTGCCACCCAAAATACAGGGGGAGGAGAGACCCAGTACTTC. It translates to CATQNTGGGETQYF.

V is TRBV28 and J is TRBJ2-3; TRBD2 matches 8 bases. The junction had 10 bases not matched to a gene; V was cut back by 2 bases and J by 6 bases. Germline V lookup: CDR1 MDHEN, CDR2 SYDVKM. The CDR3 covers 16 residues. CDR3 DNA sequence: TGTGCCAGCAGTTTAAGGGTAGCGGGGATGGGCGATACGCAGTATTTT. Its protein product is CASSLRVAGMGDTQYF.

In this sample, this clone turned up a few times. The CDR3 nucleotides read TGTGCCAGCAGCTTACTACAGCCACCCTACGAGCAGTACTTC. This encodes CASSLLQPPYEQYF. This chain connects TRBV11-2 to TRBJ2-7; D remains unclear. This CDR3 comprises 14 residues. CDR1 and CDR2 from the germline V gene are SGHAT and FQNNGV. Trimming shortened V by 2 bases and J by 2 bases, and 10 bases separated the two germline ends.

The chain employs TRBV12-5 and TRBJ1-5, with a possible D match to TRBD1 (6 bases). CDR3 length: 16 residues. Trimming shortened V by 0 bases and J by 8 bases, and 17 bases separated the two germline ends. The germline gives CDR1 LGHNT, CDR2 FRNRAP. CDR3 coding DNA: TGTGCTAGTGGTTTGGTATCCTTTTTTCAGGGGAAGCCCCAGCATTTT. Its translation: CASGLVSFFQGKPQHF.

The J gene is TRBJ2-3, the V gene TRBV5-1, with a possible D match to TRBD2 (6 bases). This CDR3 is built from 14 residues. Germline V gene sequence: CDR1 SGHRS, CDR2 YFSETQ. Trimming pared 7 bases from V and 6 bases from J, leaving 18 bases between. CDR3 DNA: TGCGCCAGCGCCCTGGCGGGGTTCGCTGATACGCAGTATTTT. It yields the protein CASALAGFADTQYF. Full variable domain (remainder filled in from reference TRBV5-1 and TRBJ2-3): KAGVTQTPRYLIKTRGQQVTLSCSPISGHRSVSWYQQTPGQGLQFLFEYFSETQRNKGNFPGRFSGRQFSNSRSEMNVSTLELGDSALYLCASALAGFADTQYFGPGTRLTVL.

This clone has a handful of counts. The rearrangement links TRBV7-2 to TRBJ2-3, with 9 positions matching TRBD2. The CDR3 has 15 amino acids. Germline lookup yields CDR1 SGHTA and CDR2 FQGNSA. The V segment lost 5 bases and the J segment 1 base; nucleotides outside the gene matches: 4. The CDR3 reads CASSSRTSGTDTQYF. The CDR3 DNA reads as TGTGCCAGCAGCAGTCGGACTAGCGGCACAGATACGCAGTATTTT.

The gene calls are TRBV7-9 and TRBJ2-3, with a possible D match to TRBD2 (6 bases). Germline V gives CDR1 SEHNR, CDR2 FQNEAQ (reference sequence). The CDR3 is 15 amino acids. Trimming stripped 1 base from V and 5 bases from J, with 13 bases between. CDR3 protein: CASSLGGVAQDTQYF. In DNA, the CDR3 is TGTGCCAGCAGCTTAGGGGGGGTAGCCCAAGATACGCAGTATTTT. Variable domain in full (rest from reference TRBV7-9 and TRBJ2-3): DTGVSQNPRHKITKRGQNVTFRCDPISEHNRLYWYRQTLGQGPEFLTYFQNEAQLEKSRLLSDRFSAERPKGSFSTLEIQRTEQGDSAMYLCASSLGGVAQDTQYFGPGTRLTVL.

The chain uses TRBV7-9 and TRBJ2-2; 11 bases are shared with TRBD2. V lost 5 bases and J lost 2; bases outside the gene matches: 10. This CDR3 spans 18 amino acids. The germline CDR1 and CDR2 sequences are SEHNR and FQNEAQ (reference sequence). DNA of the CDR3: TGTGCCAGCAGCGAGGTACTAGCGGGGGCCCTTAACACCGGGGAGCTGTTTTTT. Translation gives CASSEVLAGALNTGELFF.

V and J are TRBV14 and TRBJ2-1; 7 nucleotides agree with TRBD2. CDR1 is SGHDN and CDR2 is FVKESK in the germline V gene. The CDR3 is made up of 18 amino acids. V dropped 4 bases and J dropped 3; count of bases not matched to a gene: 15. CDR3 in DNA: TGTGCCAGCAGCCCCCAGGAGGTTTGGGGGGGGGACTACAATGAGCAGTTCTTC. It specifies CASSPQEVWGGDYNEQFF.

The chain uses TRBV18 and TRBJ2-1; TRBD2 matches at 13 bases. CDR1 is KGHSH, CDR2 LQKENI, per germline. After removal of 2 bases from V and 8 bases from J, the junction contained 3 bases not matched to a gene. The CDR3 is made up of 15 amino acids. The CDR3 coding sequence is TGTGCCAGCTCACCAACACTAGCGGGAGGGTATGAGCAGTTCTTC. This translates into CASSPTLAGGYEQFF.

The rearrangement links TRBV5-1 to TRBJ2-7; 13 nucleotides line up with TRBD2. The CDR3 spans 14 residues. V shed 3 bases and J 6 bases; nucleotides not matched to a gene: 3. Germline V lookup: CDR1 SGHRS, CDR2 YFSETQ. CDR3 region: CASSWGLAGSEQYF. The CDR3 nucleotides are TGCGCCAGCAGCTGGGGACTAGCGGGATCCGAGCAGTACTTC.